This T cell receptor (beta chain) was sequenced during a study of T cell responses to AZD1222 COVID-19 vaccine. The CDR3 runs to 13 residues. V lost 7 bases and J lost 4, with 11 bases in between. This clone has a handful of counts. Its specificity is not known. Method: immunoSEQ multiplex PCR; TCRdb's copy keeps in-frame clones and lacks some. The repertoire holds 120,000 or so clones, with just over 85% as singletons. Findings and limits, study-wide: The donor group comprised mostly white British people and more females; the analysis possibly underestimated clonal diversity.

The sequence was collected from an adult who received the AZD1222 COVID-19 vaccine. This material consisted of peripheral blood, taken 28 days after the second AZD1222 dose. The gene calls are TRBV12-3 or TRBV12-4 and TRBJ1-5; possible D gene TRBD1, 6 bases. Here the CDR3 reads CASNDRKNQPQHF. CDR3 in DNA: TGTGCCAGCAATGACAGGAAAAATCAGCCCCAGCATTTT.